This T cell receptor (beta chain) derives from a study of cytomegalovirus exposure and HLA in healthy donors (dated by TCRdb to the late 2010s). At the level of the whole study: In an earlier analysis of several hundred of the donors, 276 Gb of sequence data and 90 million to 130 million unique TCR beta sequences from roughly 190 million T cells were reported. An early release covering more than 500 HLA-typed donors comprised 250 to 350 gigabases of sequencing data and tens of millions of unique TCR sequences. Using immunosequencing, the study profiled T cell repertoires from 500 to 800 subjects and related those repertoires to cytomegalovirus serostatus. The number of donors typed differed by locus, with about 620-630 for A, B, C, DRB1 and DQB1, about 500 for DQA1, some 570 for DPA1, and some 450 for DPB1. All discovery cohort repertoires had been generated using a single sequencing platform. The aim of the study was to test whether cataloging public T cell receptors could identify signatures of past pathogen exposure. Donor age, sex, ethnicity and CMV serostatus were compiled together with the repertoire data. To predict cytomegalovirus infection status, the study brought together high-throughput TCR immunosequencing, statistical association of individual TCRs with disease status, and machine learning. Rather than drawing on any new phenotypic data, the later analysis identified candidate immune exposures from TCR beta sequences and the way those sequences occurred across donors. To study patterns of TCR occurrence, a later analysis re-analyzed previously published TCR beta repertoires from 700 or so donors and added high-resolution HLA genotyping. Among under 450 genotyped donors of the cohort, an average of 235,054 unique TCR beta nucleotide sequences were sequenced per donor, 15% to 20% of them non-productive. An earlier analysis of around 580 of the donors used high-throughput TCR beta sequencing to judge whether each TCR beta V gene segment behaved as functional or pseudogenic. Among the 398 genotyped donors, around 81% belonged to the genetic ancestry cluster associated with self-reported Caucasian donors. Genome-wide SNP genotypes for about 65% of the 666 donors were used in a later genetic analysis, which treated that subset as a discovery cohort. A separate validation cohort of some 130 different subjects was used in addition to the 666-subject first cohort. Because of strong linkage in the cohort, a few DR-DQ haplotypes were treated as single units for association and clustering. HLA typing included class I and class II loci at four-digit resolution.

General conclusions and limits of the study: In a later genetic analysis, fewer N-insertions in productive TCRs were reported among donors in an Asian-associated ancestry cluster than the roughly 700-donor mean. Compared with equally common non-associated chains, HLA-associated TCR beta chains in a later analysis were more clonally expanded and had lower generation probabilities. A later analysis found that TCR association rates varied across HLA loci, with DRB1 alleles showing the most associated TCRs and HLA-C alleles the fewest. According to the authors, the approach could potentially be generalized to other disease states and immunological phenotypes. A further reported finding was that TCR beta sequences accurately predicted the HLA-A and HLA-B alleles for most subjects in the first cohort. In an earlier analysis of about 600 of the donors, most TCR beta V segments appeared in productive rearrangements about 87% or about 30% of the time, broadly matching IMGT annotations. While some public TCRs were present in many individuals, most TCR sequences turned up only very rarely across donors. Because counts were too low, seventeen rarely observed V segments, including chromosome 9 orphons, were left out of the earlier analysis of 500 to 750 of the donors. Because HLA typing was missing for some donors at each locus, association tests included only the typed subset. In this cohort, only TCR beta chains were sequenced, and detectable features were limited by the absence of alpha or paired-chain data. Three of the identified cytomegalovirus-associated TCR beta chains were confirmed in vitro to be specific for cytomegalovirus antigens. Some IMGT-functional V segments, including TRBV6-2 and TRBV6-3, could not be distinguished by the 87-base-pair reads and were therefore excluded. Assigning TCR associations to individual alleles was difficult when HLA alleles, especially DR and DQ, strongly co-occurred. CMV serostatus was the only immune exposure information available for the cohort. Several of the top co-occurrence clusters appeared to be linked to parvovirus B19, influenza, CMV and Epstein-Barr virus, according to a later analysis. Cytomegalovirus status was reported to be diagnosed by the classifier with high specificity and sensitivity in both the original and validation cohorts. A total of 150 or so TCR beta chains were listed by the study as associated with cytomegalovirus. Sequencing depth was assumed to be roughly uniform across donors in the presence/absence analyses, though that assumption may not hold. Linkage disequilibrium might explain the correlated functional status among segregating V segments, but an unknown experimental factor could not be excluded. According to a later analysis, most CMV-associated TCR beta chains appeared to be HLA-restricted, and the HLA associations seemed to be driven largely by CMV exposure. A group of highly shared sequence variants was considered likely to be a technical artifact of the sequencing pipeline. In a later genetic analysis, a missense DCLRE1C variant was associated with V-gene and J-gene trimming of TCR beta chains, and the association was replicated in an independent cohort. Specific HLA alleles were associated with over 15,000 TCR beta sequences at a false discovery rate of 0.05 in a later analysis.

Receptors were amplified or captured by the immunoSEQ multiplex PCR assay. For the multiplex PCR, a mixture combining 60 forward primers for TCR Vbeta segments and 13 reverse primers for TCR Jbeta segments was used. The CDR3 region of rearranged TCR beta genes was amplified from genomic DNA with a multiplex PCR assay. The amplified TCR beta libraries were sequenced on the Illumina HiSeq System as 87-base-pair reads. Turning to the authors' computational methods: In a later analysis, around 80 million unique TCR beta chains were counted across the 666 repertoires, and roughly 11 million of these chains were shared by at least two donors. Raw reads were error-corrected and collapsed into unique sequences with a nearest-neighbor algorithm that merged closely related sequences to remove PCR and sequencing errors. Alignment of CDR3 sequences to IMGT reference sequences was used to assign V, D and J gene segments. For a sequence to be retained, a match of at least six nucleotides was required to both a V gene segment and a J gene segment. A rearrangement was called productive if the CDR3 had no stop codons and remained in frame with V and J, and every other rearrangement was called non-productive. CDR3 was defined by IMGT convention, running from the second conserved V-encoded cysteine to the conserved J-encoded phenylalanine. The earlier analysis of 587 of the donors excluded any sequence lacking an unambiguous match to a single V gene segment. An earlier analysis of approximately 590 of the donors classified V segments as functional when productive rearrangements were above 56.7% and as segregating when the standard deviation between donors was above 5%. A statistical classification framework was built to diagnose cytomegalovirus status from the catalog of TCR beta chain sequences. V and J gene assignment, in a later analysis, came from comparing TCR nucleotide sequences with IMGT/GENE-DB human TR gene sequences. A later analysis assigned CDR3 sequences and most-parsimonious VDJ recombination scenarios with the TCRdist pipeline. A later analysis defined each TCR beta chain by its CDR3 amino acid sequence plus V-gene family, and excluded reads lacking a unique V-gene family. In a later analysis, some 600 highly shared, low-generation-probability nucleotide sequences were removed to address suspected cross-contamination and a sequencing artifact. In a later analysis, a clonal expansion index for each public chain was calculated from normalized within-repertoire ranks of inferred template counts. In a later analysis, generation probabilities were computed using a VDJ recombination model fitted to out-of-frame rearrangements, and the results were checked against IGoR. In a later analysis, hypergeometric tests were used to score TCR-TCR, TCR-HLA and TCR-CMV co-occurrence, with a repertoire-size bias correction applied to TCR pairs. False discovery rates were estimated in a later analysis by permuting HLA or CMV assignments 20 times. In a later analysis, co-occurring TCRs were grouped using DBSCAN, and TCRdist sequence similarity was added for clustering within HLA-allele-positive subsets. Repertoires with fewer than 30,000 or more than 120,000 public chains were left out of co-occurrence clustering, as were four to six repertoires with anomalous nucleotide sharing. TCRdb carries this immuneACCESS record with in-frame sequences only. Its versions omit some clonotypes, under half of them owing to an unresolved V gene in the studies checked, with the rest unexplained. V and J calls and clone size are those listed in that table; D and trimming were worked out from the DNA. The sample table shows under 150,000 clones, and more than 75% are seen once. About 5% of the sample belongs to the ten largest clones.

The cohort was made up of about 610 healthy bone marrow donors. All cohort members were sampled while nominally healthy, although unrecorded immune exposures were likely present. The donor was CMV seronegative and was included in the group of a few hundred seronegative cohort members. Every donor gave a peripheral blood sample, and the peripheral blood mononuclear cells from that sample were used for TCR beta sequencing. Genomic DNA extraction from the blood cell samples was performed with the Qiagen DNeasy Blood Extraction Kit. About this clone itself: Its specific antigen is unknown. No much larger clonotype is one base removed from it; base qualities were not supplied.

Including the terminal cysteine and phenylalanine, the CDR3 comprises 14 residues. CDR3 DNA only is kept here, 42 bases in frame from base 1. Via the germline V gene (reference sequence), CDR1 is LNHDA and CDR2 SQIVND. V is reduced by 3 bases and J by 0 bases, leaving a spacing of 9 bases between them. The chain is encoded by TRBV19 joined to TRBJ2-7; the best D guess is TRBD2, with 5 bases matching. The sequenced material came from PBMCs. This sequence was found in a male donor in good health and CMV-seronegative. For the CDR3, the sequence is CASSISGSSYEQYF. In nucleotide form, the sequence is TGTGCCAGTAGTATCTCGGGGTCCTCCTACGAGCAGTACTTC.